This T cell receptor (beta chain) was captured in a study of T cell changes during pregnancy in multiple sclerosis. Sequencing used immunoSEQ multiplex PCR; TCRdb keeps in-frame clones, though not all of them. The profile shows about 40,000 clones, 85% to 95% of them singletons. The V segment lost 4 bases and the J segment 3 bases; nucleotides outside the gene matches: 6. The CDR3 has 16 residues. CDR1 is MNHNS, CDR2 SASEGT, per germline. This clone was seen more than once but under ten times. The sequenced sample was peripheral blood, obtained before pregnancy. The receptor was derived from a female donor with multiple sclerosis, enrolled in a pregnancy study. The chain recombines TRBV6-1 with TRBJ2-1; 10 bases align to TRBD1. CDR3 in DNA: TGTGCCAGCAGTGGTACCGGGACAGGGGACTACAATGAGCAGTTCTTC. Amino acid sequence: CASSGTGTGDYNEQFF.